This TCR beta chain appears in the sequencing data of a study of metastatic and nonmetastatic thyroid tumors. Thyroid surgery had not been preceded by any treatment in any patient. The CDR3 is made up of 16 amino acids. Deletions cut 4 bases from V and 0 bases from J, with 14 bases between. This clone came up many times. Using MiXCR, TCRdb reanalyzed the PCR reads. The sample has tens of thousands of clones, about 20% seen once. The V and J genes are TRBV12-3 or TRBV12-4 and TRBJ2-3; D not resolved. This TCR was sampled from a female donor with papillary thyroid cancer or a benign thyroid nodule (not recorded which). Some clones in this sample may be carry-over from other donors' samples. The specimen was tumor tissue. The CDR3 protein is CASSSPLTASTDTQYF. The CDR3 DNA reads TGTGCCAGCAGTTCCCCCCTAACCGCTAGCACAGATACGCAGTATTTT.